One and the same sample provided the 3 T cell receptor beta chains below, sequenced in a study of blood T cells in healthy people across ages. A second PCR of about 7 to 12 cycles used a sample-barcoded 5' primer and a J-beta primer mix. TCRdb reprocessed the 5' RACE reads with MiXCR, giving one entry per CDR3 protein. In the table there are over 1.5 million distinct CDR3 sequences, around half of which are singletons. The sequenced sample was blood. The receptors derive from a woman between 40 and 55 years old in good health.

The table lists this clonotype with a few counts. The rearrangement joins TRBV19 to TRBJ2-7; weak D call: TRBD1 (5 bases). Trimming took 4 bases from V and 7 from J, leaving 8 bases between them. The CDR3 is 11 residues long. Germline lookup yields CDR1 LNHDA and CDR2 SQIVND (reference sequence). The CDR3 loop is CASSRNREQYF. The DNA for the CDR3 is TGTGCCAGTAGTAGGAACAGGGAGCAGTACTTC. Drawing the rest from reference TRBV19 and TRBJ2-7, the complete variable domain is DGGITQSPKYLFRKEGQNVTLSCEQNLNHDAMYWYRQDPGQGLRLIYYSQIVNDFQKGDIAEGYSVSREKKESFPLTVTSAQKNPTAFYLCASSRNREQYFGPGTRLTVT.

The chain uses TRBV6-2 or TRBV6-3 and TRBJ2-1, with 12 nucleotides matching TRBD2. CDR1 is MNHEY, CDR2 SVGEGT, per germline. CDR3 length equals 17 residues. V was clipped by 2 bases and J by 8 bases; unmatched bases: 10. In DNA form, the CDR3 reads TGTGCCAGCAGTTACGCGGCTAGCGGGGGGGCCCTCGATGAGCAGTTCTTC. Translated: CASSYAASGGALDEQFF.

In the case of this clonotype: At one of its ends the junction is not consistent with the germline gene, which may arise from a read error. The rearrangement uses TRBV7-6 and TRBJ2-6, with D unclear. The CDR3 contains 15 residues. Germline V gene lookup returns CDR1 SGHVS and CDR2 FNYEAQ. The CDR3 here is CASGLDVGGANVLTF. In DNA form, the CDR3 reads TGTGCCAGCGGCTTAGATGTCGGCGGGGCCAACGTCCTGACTTTC. Variable domain in full (rest from reference TRBV7-6 and TRBJ2-6): GAGVSQSPRYKVTKRGQDVALRCDPISGHVSLYWYRQALGQGPEFLTYFNYEAQQDKSGLPNDRFSAERPEGSISTLTIQRTEQRDSAMYRCASGLDVGGANVLTFGAGSRLTVL.